This TCR beta chain was found in a study of T cells in severe cutaneous drug reactions. Study at large: Patients were recruited from Taiwan, Thailand and Europe between the early 2010s and the late 2010s. Enrollment required a probable or definite RegiSCAR diagnosis of SJS/TEN or DRESS.

The donors had carbamazepine-induced Stevens-Johnson syndrome or toxic epidermal necrolysis. Overall study findings and caveats: All seven CBZ-SJS/TEN blister samples shared a public TCRbeta CDR3 at mean roughly 13%.

Concerning this clonotype itself: Its antigen is as yet unknown.

The iRepertoire multiplex PCR system with TCR subtype-specific primers built both bulk and single-cell libraries. One entry per CDR3 protein, without DNA, is what TCRdb gives after re-calling the multiplex PCR reads. In all, the sample yields 8,000 to 8,500 distinct CDR3 sequences. In germline, CDR1 is LNHDA, CDR2 SQIVND (reference sequence). CDR3 size: 15 residues. This receptor was obtained from a human donor with a severe cutaneous adverse drug reaction. The sequenced material came from cells from a skin blister. This chain connects TRBV19 to TRBJ1-1. The CDR3: CASSIEHSPNTEAFF. The variable domain in full, with the rest retrieved from reference TRBV19 and TRBJ1-1, is DGGITQSPKYLFRKEGQNVTLSCEQNLNHDAMYWYRQDPGQGLRLIYYSQIVNDFQKGDIAEGYSVSREKKESFPLTVTSAQKNPTAFYLCASSIEHSPNTEAFFGQGTRLTVV.